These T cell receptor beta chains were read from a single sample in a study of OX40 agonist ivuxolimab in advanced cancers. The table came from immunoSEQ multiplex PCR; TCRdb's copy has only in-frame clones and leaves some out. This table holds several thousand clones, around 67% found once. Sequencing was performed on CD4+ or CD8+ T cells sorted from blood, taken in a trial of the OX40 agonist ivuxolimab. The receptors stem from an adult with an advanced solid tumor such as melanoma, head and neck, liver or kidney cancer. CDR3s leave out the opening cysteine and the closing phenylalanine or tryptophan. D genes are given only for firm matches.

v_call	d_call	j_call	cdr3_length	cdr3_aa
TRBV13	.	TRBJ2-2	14	ASSQDVGGNTGELF
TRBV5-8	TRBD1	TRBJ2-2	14	ASSTYAGGAVGELF
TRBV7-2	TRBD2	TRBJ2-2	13	ASSLLAGVTGELF
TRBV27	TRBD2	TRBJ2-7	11	ASGVAGAYEQY
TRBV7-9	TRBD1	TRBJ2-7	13	ASSAGTGRGYEQY
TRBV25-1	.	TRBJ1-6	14	ASSESQGTYNSPLH
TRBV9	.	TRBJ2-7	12	ASSVATGNYEQY
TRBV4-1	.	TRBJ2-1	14	ASSSDSMVVYNEQF
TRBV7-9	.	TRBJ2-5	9	ASSLKETQY
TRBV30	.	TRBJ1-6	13	AWTPDSSYNSPLH
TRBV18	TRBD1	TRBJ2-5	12	ASSPGTAQETQY
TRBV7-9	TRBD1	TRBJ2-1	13	ASRPTGGTVNEQF
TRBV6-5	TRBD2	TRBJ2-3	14	ASSSRLAGATDTQY
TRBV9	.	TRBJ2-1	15	ASSVAGRTGPYNEQF
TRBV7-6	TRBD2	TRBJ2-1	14	ASSLGSGGAGDEQF
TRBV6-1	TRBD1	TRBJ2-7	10	ATGTGASEQY
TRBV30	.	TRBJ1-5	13	AFRKGTGERQPQH
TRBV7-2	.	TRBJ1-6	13	ASSMRGGGNSPLH
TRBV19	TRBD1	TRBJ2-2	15	ASSIEGTGVSTGELF
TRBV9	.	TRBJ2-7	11	ASSDGGDYEQY
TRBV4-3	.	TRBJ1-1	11	ASSARGNTEAF
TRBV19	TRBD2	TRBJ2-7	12	ASSTTSGRHEQY
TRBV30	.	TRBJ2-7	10	AWSVGGYEQY
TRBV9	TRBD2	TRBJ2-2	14	ASSVVSGVNTGELF
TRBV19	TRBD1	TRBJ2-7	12	ASSIGQGVNEQY
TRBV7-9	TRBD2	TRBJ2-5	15	ASRDGLAGAREETQY
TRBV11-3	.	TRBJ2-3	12	ASSPRGMSDTQY
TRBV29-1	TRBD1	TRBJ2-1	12	SVDQGASYNEQF
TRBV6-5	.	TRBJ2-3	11	ASSYSPSDTQY
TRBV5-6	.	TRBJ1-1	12	ASSLEGYRRGGF
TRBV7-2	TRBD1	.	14	ASSTGSLGTAYEQY
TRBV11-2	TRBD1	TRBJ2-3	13	ASSRLQGATDTQY
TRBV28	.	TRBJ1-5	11	ASSLAARRPQH
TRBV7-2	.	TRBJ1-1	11	ASSLWGNTEAF
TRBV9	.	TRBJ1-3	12	ASSTQETGNTIY
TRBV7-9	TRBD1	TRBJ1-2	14	ASRAEGGTGGNGYT
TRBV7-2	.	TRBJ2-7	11	ASSRDLAHEQY
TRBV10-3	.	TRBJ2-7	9	AISEGFEQY
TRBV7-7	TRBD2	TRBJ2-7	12	ASSPAGGPYEQY
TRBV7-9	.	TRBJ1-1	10	AKTVGNTEAF
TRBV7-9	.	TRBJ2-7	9	ASSPLYEQY
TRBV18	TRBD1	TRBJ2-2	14	ASSPLRTGTGGELF
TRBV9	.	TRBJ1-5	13	ASSAGAGSNQPQH
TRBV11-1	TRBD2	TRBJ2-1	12	ASSSGLAASLGF
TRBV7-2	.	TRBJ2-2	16	ASSLRSPGFANTGELF
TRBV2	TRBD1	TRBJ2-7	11	ASRGGQGDEQY
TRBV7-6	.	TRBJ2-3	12	ASSPPQGTDTQY
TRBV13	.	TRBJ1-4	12	ASSLGVEGEKLF
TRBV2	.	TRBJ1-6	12	ASSEGTVDSPLH
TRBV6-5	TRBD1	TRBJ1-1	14	ASSYYLRGEKTEAF
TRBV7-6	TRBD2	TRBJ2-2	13	ASSLIAGVTGELF
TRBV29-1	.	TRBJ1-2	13	SVEMRDSLRVGYT
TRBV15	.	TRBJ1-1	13	ATSRDIGSNTEAF
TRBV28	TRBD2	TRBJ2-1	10	ASCWGGDEQF